This T cell receptor (beta chain) was profiled in a study of T cells in Graves' hyperthyroidism and ophthalmopathy. Study information: At initial diagnosis, before any treatment had begun, peripheral blood was obtained. Findings and caveats of the study: Most expanded thyroid clonotypes above 0.001 also appeared in blood.

The germline V gene has CDR1 SGHDT and CDR2 YYEEEE. This CDR3 comprises 14 residues. With 4 bases removed from V and 3 bases from J, the gap between germline ends came to 14 bases. This clonotype was seen only a few times. What it recognizes is unknown. Stability of Graves' hyperthyroidism was defined as absent ophthalmopathy progression within 18 months. Newly diagnosed hyperthyroidism, duration under 2 months, in patients aged 18 to 65. Amplification of TCR beta CDR3 regions used RNA as the template. In the first-round RT-PCR of the TCR CDR3, the HTBI primer set was used. TCRdb called the multiplex PCR reads again in MiXCR, with one record for every CDR3 protein. The table includes a few hundred thousand distinct CDR3 sequences, approximately 15% detected once.

V usage is TRBV5-6 and J usage is TRBJ2-7; the D gene could be TRBD1 or TRBD2 (6 bases each). The TCR comes from a woman aged 25 to 39 with Graves' hyperthyroidism. The sample taken for sequencing was blood. CDR3 sequence reads: CASSVWGADYEQYF. The CDR3, as DNA: TGTGCCAGCAGCGTTTGGGGGGCGGACTACGAGCAGTACTTC.